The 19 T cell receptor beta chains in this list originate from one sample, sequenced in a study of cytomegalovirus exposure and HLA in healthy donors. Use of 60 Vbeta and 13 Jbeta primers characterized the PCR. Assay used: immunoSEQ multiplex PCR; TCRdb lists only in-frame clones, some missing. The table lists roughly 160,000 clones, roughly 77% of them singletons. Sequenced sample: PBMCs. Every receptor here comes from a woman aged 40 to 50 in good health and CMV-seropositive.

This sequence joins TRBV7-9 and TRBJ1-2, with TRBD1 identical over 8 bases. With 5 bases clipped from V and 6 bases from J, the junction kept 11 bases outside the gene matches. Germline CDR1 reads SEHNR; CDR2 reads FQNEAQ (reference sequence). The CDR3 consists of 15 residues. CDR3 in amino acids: CASSLLQGAGDGYTF. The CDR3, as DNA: TGTGCCAGCAGCCTCCTCCAGGGGGCCGGCGATGGCTACACCTTC.

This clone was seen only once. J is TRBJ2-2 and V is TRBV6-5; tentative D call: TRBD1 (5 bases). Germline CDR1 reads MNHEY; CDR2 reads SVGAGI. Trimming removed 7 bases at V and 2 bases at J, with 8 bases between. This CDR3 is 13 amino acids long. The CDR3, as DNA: TGTGCCAGCATGCAGGGTAACACCGGGGAGCTGTTTTTT. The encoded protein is CASMQGNTGELFF.

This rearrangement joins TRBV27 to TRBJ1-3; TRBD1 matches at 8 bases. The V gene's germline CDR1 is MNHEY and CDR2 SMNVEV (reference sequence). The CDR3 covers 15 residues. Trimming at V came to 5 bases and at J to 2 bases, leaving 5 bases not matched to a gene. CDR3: CASSTADRAGNTIYF. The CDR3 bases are TGTGCCAGCAGTACCGCGGACAGGGCTGGAAACACCATATATTTT.

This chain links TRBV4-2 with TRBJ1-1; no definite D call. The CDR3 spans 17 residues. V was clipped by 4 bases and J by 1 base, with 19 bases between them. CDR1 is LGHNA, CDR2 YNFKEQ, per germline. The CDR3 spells CASSPTYGGQENTEAFF. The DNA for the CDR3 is TGTGCCAGCAGCCCCACATACGGCGGGCAGGAGAACACTGAAGCTTTCTTT.

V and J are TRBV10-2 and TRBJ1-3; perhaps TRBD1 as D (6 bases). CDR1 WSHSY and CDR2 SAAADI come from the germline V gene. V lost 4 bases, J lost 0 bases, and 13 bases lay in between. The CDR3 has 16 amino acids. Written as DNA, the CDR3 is TGCGCCAGCAGTGGCGGACAGTCCAACTCTGGAAACACCATATATTTT. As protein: CASSGGQSNSGNTIYF.

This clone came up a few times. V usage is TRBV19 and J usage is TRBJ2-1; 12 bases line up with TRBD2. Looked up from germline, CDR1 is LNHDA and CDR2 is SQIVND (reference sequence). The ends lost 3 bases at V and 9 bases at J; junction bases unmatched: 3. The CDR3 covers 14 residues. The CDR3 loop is CASSILAGGAEQFF. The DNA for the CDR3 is TGTGCCAGTAGTATCCTAGCGGGAGGGGCTGAGCAGTTCTTC.

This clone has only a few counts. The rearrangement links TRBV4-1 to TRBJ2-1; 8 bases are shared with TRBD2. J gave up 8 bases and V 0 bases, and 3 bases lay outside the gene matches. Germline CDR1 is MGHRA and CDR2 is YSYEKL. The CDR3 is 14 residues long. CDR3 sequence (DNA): TGCGCCAGCAGCCAAGAGACTAGCGTTGATGAGCAGTTCTTC. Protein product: CASSQETSVDEQFF.

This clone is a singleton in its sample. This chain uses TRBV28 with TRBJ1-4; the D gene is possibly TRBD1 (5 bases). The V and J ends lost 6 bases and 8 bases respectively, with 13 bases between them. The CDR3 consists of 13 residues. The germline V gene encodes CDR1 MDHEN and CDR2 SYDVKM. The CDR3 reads CASRGGAREKLFF. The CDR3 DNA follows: TGTGCCAGCAGAGGTGGGGCGCGGGAAAAACTGTTTTTT.

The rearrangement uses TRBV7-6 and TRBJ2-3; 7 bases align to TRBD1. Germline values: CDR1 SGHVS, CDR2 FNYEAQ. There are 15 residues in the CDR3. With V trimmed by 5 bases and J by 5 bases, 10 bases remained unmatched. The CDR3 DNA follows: TGTGCCAGCAGCCTCCCACGGACAGGCGGAGATACGCAGTATTTT. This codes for CASSLPRTGGDTQYF.

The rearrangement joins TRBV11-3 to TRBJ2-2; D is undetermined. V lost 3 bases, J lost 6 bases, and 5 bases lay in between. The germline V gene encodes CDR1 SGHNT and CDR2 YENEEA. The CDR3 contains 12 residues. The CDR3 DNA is TGTGCCAGCAGCTTCCGGGCCGGGGAGCTGTTTTTT. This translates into CASSFRAGELFF. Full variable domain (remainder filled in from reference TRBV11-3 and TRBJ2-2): EAGVVQSPRYKIIEKKQPVAFWCNPISGHNTLYWYLQNLGQGPELLIRYENEEAVDDSQLPKDRFSAERLKGVDSTLKIQPAELGDSAVYLCASSFRAGELFFGEGSRLTVL.

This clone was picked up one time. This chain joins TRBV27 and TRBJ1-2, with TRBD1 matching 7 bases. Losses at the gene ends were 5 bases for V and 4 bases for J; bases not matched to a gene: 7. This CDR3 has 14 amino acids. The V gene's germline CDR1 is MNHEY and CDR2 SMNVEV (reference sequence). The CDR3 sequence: CASSIKQGSYGYTF. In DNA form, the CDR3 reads TGTGCCAGCAGTATCAAACAGGGGAGCTATGGCTACACCTTC.

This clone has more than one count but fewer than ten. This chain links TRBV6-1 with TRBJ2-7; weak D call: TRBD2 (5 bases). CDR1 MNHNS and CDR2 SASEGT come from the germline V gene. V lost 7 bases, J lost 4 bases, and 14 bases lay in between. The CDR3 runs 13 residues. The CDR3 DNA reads TGTGCCAGCACGAGCGGCAGACTATACGAGCAGTACTTC. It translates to CASTSGRLYEQYF.

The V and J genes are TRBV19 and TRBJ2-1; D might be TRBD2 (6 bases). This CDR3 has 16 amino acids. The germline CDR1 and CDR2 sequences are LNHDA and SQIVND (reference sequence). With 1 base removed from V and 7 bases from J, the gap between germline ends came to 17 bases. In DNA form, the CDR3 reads TGTGCCAGTAGTATAGTCTTTTCGGGAGCGAGGAATGAGCAGTTCTTC. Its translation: CASSIVFSGARNEQFF.

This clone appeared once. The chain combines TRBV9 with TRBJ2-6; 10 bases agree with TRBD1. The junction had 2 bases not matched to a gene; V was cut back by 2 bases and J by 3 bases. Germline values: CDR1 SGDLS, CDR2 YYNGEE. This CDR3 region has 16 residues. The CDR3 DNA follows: TGTGCCAGCAGCGTGACAGGGGGCTATGGGGCCAACGTCCTGACTTTC. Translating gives CASSVTGGYGANVLTF.

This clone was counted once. The CDR3 sequence: CASSVRREEANVLTF. In nucleotides, the CDR3 is TGTGCCAGTAGTGTTCGGAGGGAAGAGGCCAACGTCCTGACTTTC. The J gene is TRBJ2-6, the V gene TRBV19; tentative D call: TRBD2 (6 bases). This CDR3 spans 15 amino acids. The V gene lost 5 bases and the J gene lost 6 bases, with 14 bases spanning the gap. Germline lookup yields CDR1 LNHDA and CDR2 SQIVND (reference sequence).

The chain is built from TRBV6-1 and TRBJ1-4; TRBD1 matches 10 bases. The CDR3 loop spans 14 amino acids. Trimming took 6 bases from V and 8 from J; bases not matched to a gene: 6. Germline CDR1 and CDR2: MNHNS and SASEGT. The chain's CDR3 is CASSDRGRGEKLFF. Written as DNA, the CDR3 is TGTGCCAGCAGCGACAGGGGGCGCGGAGAAAAACTGTTTTTT.

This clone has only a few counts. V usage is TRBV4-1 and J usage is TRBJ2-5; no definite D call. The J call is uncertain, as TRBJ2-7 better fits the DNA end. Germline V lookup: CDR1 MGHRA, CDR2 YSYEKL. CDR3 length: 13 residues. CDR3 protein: CASSRIPGYEQYF. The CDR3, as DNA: TGCGCCAGCAGCCGGATTCCAGGTTACGAGCAGTACTTC.

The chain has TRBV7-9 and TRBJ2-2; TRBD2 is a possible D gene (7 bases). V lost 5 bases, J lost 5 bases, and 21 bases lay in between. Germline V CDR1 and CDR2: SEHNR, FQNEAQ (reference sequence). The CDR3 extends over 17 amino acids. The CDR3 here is CASSPGGRREYTGELFF. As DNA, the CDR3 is TGTGCCAGCAGCCCCGGGGGGCGCAGGGAGTATACCGGGGAGCTGTTTTTT.

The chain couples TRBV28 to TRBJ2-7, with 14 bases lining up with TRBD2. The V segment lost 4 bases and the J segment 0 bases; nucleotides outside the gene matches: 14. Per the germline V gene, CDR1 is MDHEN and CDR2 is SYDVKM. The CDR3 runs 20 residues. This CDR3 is CASSSFGGLAGAGSSYEQYF. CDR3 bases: TGTGCCAGCAGTTCCTTTGGGGGACTAGCGGGAGCCGGGAGCTCCTACGAGCAGTACTTC.